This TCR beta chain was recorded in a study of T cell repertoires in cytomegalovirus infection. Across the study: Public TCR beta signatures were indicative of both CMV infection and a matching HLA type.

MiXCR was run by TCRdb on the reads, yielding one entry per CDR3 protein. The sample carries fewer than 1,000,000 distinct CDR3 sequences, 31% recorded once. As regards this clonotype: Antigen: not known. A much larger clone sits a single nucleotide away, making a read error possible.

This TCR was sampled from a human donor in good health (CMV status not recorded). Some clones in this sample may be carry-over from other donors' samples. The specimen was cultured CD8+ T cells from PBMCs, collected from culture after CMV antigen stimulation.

CDR3 nucleotides: TGTGTCAGCAGCCAGAACAGGGGGGACGGCTACACCTTC. This encodes CVSSQNRGDGYTF. The rearrangement links TRBV7-8 to TRBJ1-2, with 8 positions matching TRBD1. From germline, CDR1 is SGHVS and CDR2 FQNEAQ. This CDR3 is built from 13 residues.